This T cell receptor (beta chain) was captured in a study of human T cells and chemical hapten exposure. The wider study: Patients' scalps got diphenylcyclopropenone weekly throughout the approximately 25-week study.

General study results and limits: With DPC sensitization, TCRs exceeding 1 in 1000 frequency showed no change.

Germline CDR1 reads DFQATT; CDR2 reads SNEGSKA (reference sequence). Trimming cost V 1 base and J 4 bases; bases outside gene matches: 1. The CDR3 is 14 residues long. In this sample, this clonotype turned up a few times. Its target is not known. The time point was: pre-sensitization, week 0. Described treatment: therapeutic diphenylcyclopropenone sensitization with weekly scalp DPC. Whole blood, unfractionated, served as the material for total RNA extraction. Within the library, unique molecular identifiers were attached to each individual cDNA molecule. Using its own MiXCR run on the RACE reads, TCRdb lists one record per CDR3 protein. The sample shows around 260,000 distinct CDR3 sequences, about 8.1% of them seen only once.

The sample in question was whole blood, obtained in connection with sensitization to the hapten diphenylcyclopropenone (DPC). The clonotype was recovered from a woman aged 35 to 49 with alopecia areata. Some clones in this sample may be carry-over from other donors' samples. The V gene is TRBV20-1, the J gene TRBJ2-5; 12 nucleotides match TRBD2. CDR3 protein: CSARGLAGVETQYF. The DNA of the CDR3 is TGCAGTGCTAGAGGACTAGCGGGAGTAGAGACCCAGTACTTC.